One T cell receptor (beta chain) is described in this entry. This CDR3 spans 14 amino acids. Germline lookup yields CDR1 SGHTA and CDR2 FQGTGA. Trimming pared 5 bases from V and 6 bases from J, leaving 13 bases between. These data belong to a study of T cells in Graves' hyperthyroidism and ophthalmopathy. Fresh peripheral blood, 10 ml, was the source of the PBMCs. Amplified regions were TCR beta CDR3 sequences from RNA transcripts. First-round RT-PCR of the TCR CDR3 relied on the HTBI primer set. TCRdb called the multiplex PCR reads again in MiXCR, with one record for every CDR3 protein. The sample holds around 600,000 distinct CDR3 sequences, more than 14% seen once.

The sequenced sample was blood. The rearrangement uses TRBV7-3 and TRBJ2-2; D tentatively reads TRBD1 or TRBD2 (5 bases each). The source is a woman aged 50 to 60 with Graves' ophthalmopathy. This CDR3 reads CASSTGRGPGELFF. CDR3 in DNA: TGTGCCAGCAGCACGGGCCGGGGACCCGGGGAGCTGTTTTTT.